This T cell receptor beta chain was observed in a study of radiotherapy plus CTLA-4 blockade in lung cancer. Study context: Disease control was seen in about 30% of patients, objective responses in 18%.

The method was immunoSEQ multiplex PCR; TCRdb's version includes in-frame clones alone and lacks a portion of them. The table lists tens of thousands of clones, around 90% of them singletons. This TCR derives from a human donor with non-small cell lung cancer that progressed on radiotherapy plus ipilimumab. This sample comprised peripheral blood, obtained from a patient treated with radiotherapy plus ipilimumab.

CDR3 nucleotides: TGTGCCAGCAGCCCCAGTCTCCGGGACAGGGGGCGCGGGGACACCATATATTTT. Translating it yields CASSPSLRDRGRGDTIYF. The J gene is TRBJ1-3, the V gene TRBV7-8; 12 positions match TRBD1. Germline CDR1 reads SGHVS; CDR2 reads FQNEAQ. There are 18 residues in the CDR3. J gave up 8 bases and V 5 bases, and 16 bases lay outside the gene matches. Supplemented by reference TRBV7-8 and TRBJ1-3, the full variable domain reads GAGVSQSPRYKVAKRGQDVALRCDPISGHVSLFWYQQALGQGPEFLTYFQNEAQLDKSGLPSDRFFAERPEGSVSTLKIQRTQQEDSAVYLCASSPSLRDRGRGDTIYFGEGSWLTVV.